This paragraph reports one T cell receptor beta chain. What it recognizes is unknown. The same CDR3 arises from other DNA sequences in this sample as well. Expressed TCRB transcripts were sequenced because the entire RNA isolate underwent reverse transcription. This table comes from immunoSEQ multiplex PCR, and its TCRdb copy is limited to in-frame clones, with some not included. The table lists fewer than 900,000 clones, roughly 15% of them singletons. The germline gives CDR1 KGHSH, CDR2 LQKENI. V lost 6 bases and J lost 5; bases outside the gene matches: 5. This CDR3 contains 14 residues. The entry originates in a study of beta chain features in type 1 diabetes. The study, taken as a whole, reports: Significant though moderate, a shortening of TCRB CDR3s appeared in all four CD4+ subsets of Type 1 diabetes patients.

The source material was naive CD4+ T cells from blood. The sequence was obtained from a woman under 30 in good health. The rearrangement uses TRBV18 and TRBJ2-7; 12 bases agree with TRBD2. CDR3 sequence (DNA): TGTGCCAGCTCCCCGGGACTAGCGGGTAACGAGCAGTACTTC. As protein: CASSPGLAGNEQYF.